The clone carrying this T cell receptor beta chain was counted only a few times. The cohort comprised adults aged 18 to 89 years residing in 20 to 30 US areas. Cohort assignment relied on participant-reported clinical history. The CDR3 is made up of 12 amino acids. The germline V gene has CDR1 SNHLY and CDR2 FYNNEI. Trimming took 6 bases from V and 4 from J, leaving 9 bases between them. The data are from a study of blood T cell repertoires in COVID-19. The authors' processing: Amplification from reference gene primers served as the basis for estimated nucleated cell counts. Data came from immunoSEQ multiplex PCR; TCRdb stores just in-frame clones and leaves some out. V and J calls and clone size are copied from that table; D and trimming were computed from the DNA. The sample contains roughly 190,000 clones, approximately 88% of which appear only once.

The receptor comes from a woman aged 30 to 39 who had recovered from COVID-19. Sequencing was carried out using PBMCs or T cells enriched from blood (not recorded which). V is TRBV2 and J is TRBJ1-1; no firm D call. CDR3 residues: CASSRHPTEAFF. DNA for the CDR3: TGTGCCAGCAGCCGACACCCCACTGAAGCTTTCTTT.